The 5 T cell receptor beta chains given below trace back to one sample, sequenced in a study of shared clonotypes between healthy human individuals. Sequencing was performed with immunoSEQ multiplex PCR; in TCRdb, only in-frame clones are kept and a portion is missing. The sample shows over a million clones, approximately 98% of them seen only once. Source material: naive CD4+ T cells sorted from blood. Subset given: CD45RA+ positively selected. The receptors were gathered from a man aged 30 to 39 in good health.

Regarding this clone: At one of its ends the junction is not consistent with the germline gene, which may arise from a read error. The chain is built from TRBV6-5 and TRBJ1-2, with 8 nucleotides matching TRBD1. The CDR3 spans 15 residues. Germline CDR1 and CDR2: MNHEY and SVGAGI. DNA of the CDR3: TGTGCCAGCAGTTACTCCGAGATCAGGGGGCGTTCTCAATCCTTC. Its protein is CASSYSEIRGRSQSF.

This clone was found once. The chain joins TRBV7-6 to TRBJ2-1; perhaps TRBD2 as D (5 bases). V was clipped by 5 bases and J by 4 bases, with 21 bases between them. Germline CDR1 SGHVS, CDR2 FNYEAQ. CDR3 length equals 17 residues. The CDR3: CASSLGGVSWNYNEQFF. The CDR3 bases are TGTGCCAGCAGCCTAGGAGGCGTATCGTGGAATTACAATGAGCAGTTCTTC.

This clone was observed a few times. The same CDR3 also results from other DNA sequences found in this sample. This chain uses TRBV28 with TRBJ2-1; no clear D gene. Germline V gene lookup returns CDR1 MDHEN and CDR2 SYDVKM. Trimming shortened V by 4 bases and J by 6 bases, and 1 base separated the two germline ends. The CDR3 is 10 residues long. CDR3 protein: CASSSNEQFF. The CDR3 DNA reads as TGTGCCAGCAGTTCCAATGAGCAGTTCTTC.

As DNA, the CDR3 is TGCGCCAGCAGCCAAGGCTTGCGGGCAAACTCCTACGAGCAGTACTTC. It encodes CASSQGLRANSYEQYF. The V and J genes are TRBV4-3 and TRBJ2-7; a possible D gene is TRBD2 (5 bases). Germline CDR1 LGHNA, CDR2 YSLEER. V was shortened by 1 base and J by 0 bases, with 13 bases between the two germline ends. The CDR3 length is 16 residues.

The V call is TRBV6-5, the J call TRBJ2-1; D is ambiguous. This CDR3 is 14 amino acids long. With 8 bases removed from V and 5 bases from J, the gap between germline ends came to 16 bases. CDR1 is MNHEY and CDR2 is SVGAGI in the germline V gene. CDR3 loop: CASGSPRRNNEQFF. DNA for the CDR3: TGTGCCAGCGGATCACCACGCAGAAACAATGAGCAGTTCTTC.